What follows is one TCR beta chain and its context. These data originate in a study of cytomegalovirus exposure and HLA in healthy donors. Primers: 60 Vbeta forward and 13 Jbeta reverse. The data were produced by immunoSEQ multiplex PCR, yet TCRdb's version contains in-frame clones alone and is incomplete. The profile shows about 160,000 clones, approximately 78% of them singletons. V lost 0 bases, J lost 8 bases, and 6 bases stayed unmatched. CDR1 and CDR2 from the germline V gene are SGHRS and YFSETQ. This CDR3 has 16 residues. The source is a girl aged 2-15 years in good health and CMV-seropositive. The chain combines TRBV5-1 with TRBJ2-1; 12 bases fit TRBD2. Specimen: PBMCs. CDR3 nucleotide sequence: TGCGCCAGCAGCTTGGCTAGCGGGAGGGCTTTCTATGAGCAGTTCTTC. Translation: CASSLASGRAFYEQFF.